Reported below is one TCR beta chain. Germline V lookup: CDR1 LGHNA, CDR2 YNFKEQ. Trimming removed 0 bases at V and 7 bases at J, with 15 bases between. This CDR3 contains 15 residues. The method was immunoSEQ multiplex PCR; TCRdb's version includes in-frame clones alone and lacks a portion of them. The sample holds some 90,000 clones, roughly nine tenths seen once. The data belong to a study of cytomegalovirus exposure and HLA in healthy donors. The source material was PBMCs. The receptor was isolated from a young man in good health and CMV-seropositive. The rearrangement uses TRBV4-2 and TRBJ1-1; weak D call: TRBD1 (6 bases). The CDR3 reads CASSQDQRGQGEAFF. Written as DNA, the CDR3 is TGTGCCAGCAGCCAAGATCAGCGGGGGCAGGGTGAAGCTTTCTTT.